Listed below are T cell receptor beta chains from one sample, sequenced in a study of blood T cell repertoires in COVID-19. Method: immunoSEQ multiplex PCR; TCRdb's copy keeps in-frame clones and lacks some. The sample consists of approximately 450,000 clones, 85% to 90% of them appearing once. The sample taken for sequencing was peripheral blood. The receptor set was obtained from a woman under 40 with acute or convalescent COVID-19. The CDR3 runs from the conserved cysteine through the conserved F or W.

j_call,v_call,cdr3_aa
TRBJ2-3,TRBV9,CASSYRDRTDTQYF
TRBJ2-7,TRBV5-6,CASSTGTHYEQYF
TRBJ2-7,TRBV2,CASSEAVAALAF
TRBJ1-6,TRBV6-5,CASKEGGRVPLHF
TRBJ2-7,TRBV27,CAMPRGGPGEQYF
TRBJ2-2,TRBV6-4,CASSETYTGELFF
TRBJ2-5,TRBV7-9,CASSPGTAGVGETQYF
TRBJ1-3,TRBV2,CASTQGVLSGNTIYF
TRBJ2-3,TRBV19,CASSMGLAGGVGTDTQYF
TRBJ1-1,TRBV19,CASSITGGDTEAFF
TRBJ2-5,TRBV6-5,CASRVKRAGETQYF
TRBJ1-1,TRBV19,CASRPGQGDTEAFF
TRBJ2-2,TRBV4-1,CASSQGPRDRFLWELFF
TRBJ1-4,TRBV5-1,CASSLTANEKLFF
TRBJ1-4,TRBV12-3/TRBV12-4,CASSTTREKLFF
TRBJ1-4,TRBV28,CASSRTGEDEKLFF
TRBJ2-1,TRBV3-1/TRBV3-2,CASSQVTPLVAYNEQFF
TRBJ1-1,TRBV11-2,CASSLSGRGLNTEAFF
TRBJ2-1,TRBV7-8,CASSPAGGEQFF
TRBJ2-2,TRBV18,CASSLTRGPTGELFF
TRBJ2-6,TRBV30,CACGQGLSSGANVLTF
TRBJ2-2,TRBV5-8,CASSLPPGRQGFGELFF
TRBJ1-5,TRBV24-1,CATSLGQGGNQPQHF
TRBJ2-1,TRBV29-1,CSVERSSYNEQFF
TRBJ2-7,TRBV4-1,CASSQASEQYF
TRBJ2-1,TRBV10-1,CASMVGAEQFF
TRBJ1-1,TRBV6-1,CASSEQMGLNTEAFF
TRBJ1-2,TRBV6-5,CASSYATPDRKGYTF
TRBJ2-5,TRBV5-1,CASSWREGETQYF
TRBJ1-1,TRBV28,CASSFGPRAEAFF
TRBJ1-3,TRBV2,CASNIGGSGNTIYF